This T cell receptor (beta chain) was captured in a study of T-cell reconstitution after alpha-beta-depleted transplantation in children. This clonotype was picked up many times. Library preparation (for TCRbeta) was performed with unique molecular identifiers. From the PCR reads, TCRdb called clonotypes with MiXCR, one entry per CDR3 protein. The profile covers over 150,000 distinct CDR3 sequences, with over 5.5% appearing a single time and 3% to 3.5% taken by the ten largest. Germline V gives CDR1 SGHVS, CDR2 FNYEAQ. V gave up 4 bases and J gave up 3 bases; unmatched junction bases: 12. CDR3 length: 17 residues.

The chain uses TRBV7-6 and TRBJ2-7; TRBD2 matches at 10 bases. This TCR was recovered from a human donor who donated a stem cell graft to a child with Wiskott-Aldrich syndrome. The source was PBMCs from the stem cell graft donor, collected from the stem cell graft. CDR3 bases: TGTGCCAGCAGCTCCAGCGGGGGGGCCTCCCCCATCTACGAGCAGTACTTC. Encoded protein: CASSSSGGASPIYEQYF. The full variable domain, with the rest looked up from reference TRBV7-6 and TRBJ2-7, is GAGVSQSPRYKVTKRGQDVALRCDPISGHVSLYWYRQALGQGPEFLTYFNYEAQQDKSGLPNDRFSAERPEGSISTLTIQRTEQRDSAMYRCASSSSGGASPIYEQYFGPGTRLTVT.